This T cell receptor (beta chain) was documented in a study of T cells in Graves' hyperthyroidism and ophthalmopathy (dated by TCRdb to between 2017 and 2020). Context from the whole study: Peripheral blood was collected at initial diagnosis, before any treatment. A discovery cohort of approximately 100 patients, approximately 44 with Graves' ophthalmopathy and under 60 with stable Graves' hyperthyroidism, was used to find distinguishing TCR V-J signatures. Prospective prediction of ophthalmopathy was tested in an independent validation cohort consisting of 18 hyperthyroidism patients and approximately 16 patients who later progressed to ophthalmopathy. The roughly 94 discovery patients were randomly split 7:3 into training and test sets. In roughly six Graves' hyperthyroidism patients, the study also compared T-cell repertoires from thyroid tissue with T-cell repertoires from blood. Once sampling was done, hyperthyroidism patients were given methimazole at a starting dose of 30 mg daily, whereas ophthalmopathy patients were given high-dose intravenous methylprednisolone. According to the paper, TCR Vbeta CDR3 sequencing was carried out on around 140 peripheral blood samples, which came from some 41 ophthalmopathy, 75 or so hyperthyroidism and about 17 progressor patients.

The CDR3 sequence holds 13 residues, the cysteine and phenylalanine included. Only the CDR3 portion is preserved as DNA: 39 bases, with reading frame beginning at the first base. In the germline V gene (reference sequence), CDR1 corresponds to DFQATT and CDR2 to SNEGSKA. V lost 0 bases and J lost 2 bases; the stretch between them is 8 bases long. This clonotype was found a few times. The antigen it binds to is not known. No qualities accompany the bases; no much larger clone lies one base away. The investigation overall reported the following: In cross-validation, a model built on a 13 V-J signature told ophthalmopathy apart from stable hyperthyroidism with roughly 87% sensitivity and approximately 84% specificity, and in testing the same model reached 80%/75%. Most expanded thyroid clonotypes (frequency above 0.001) were also detected in blood, a finding suggesting that blood repertoires may reflect thyroid immune responses. Sample size was not statistically predetermined, and blinding of investigators to group allocation was not performed. In validation, the model predicted progression to ophthalmopathy with approximately 71% sensitivity and 72% to 85% specificity, a median of 6.5 months before onset.

Graves' hyperthyroidism was defined as stable when no progression to ophthalmopathy occurred over 18 months of follow-up. The hyperthyroidism patients were between 18 and 65 years old and newly diagnosed, with a disease duration of less than 2 months. Exclusion was applied to patients with uncontrolled infections, other autoimmune diseases, pregnancy or lactation. Diagnoses were based on clinical symptoms, serum thyroxine and TRAb, thyroid ultrasound and orbital computed tomography. PBMCs were separated from around 9.1 ml of fresh peripheral blood using Ficoll-Paque density gradient centrifugation. Total RNA was extracted using Trizol reagent, and RNA quality was assessed on an Agilent 2100 Bioanalyzer. Amplification of TCR beta CDR3 regions was carried out from RNA transcripts. The TCR CDR3 was subjected to a first round of RT-PCR using the HTBI primer set and the Qiagen OneStep RT-PCR kit. Libraries were constructed in a second round of multiplex PCR, after which size selection and purification were carried out. Sequencing of the libraries was done on an Illumina HiSeq2000 using paired-end 100 bp reads. On the study's bioinformatics: Raw data were processed with SOAPnuke, discarding reads with adapters, uncalled bases, mean Phred below 15, or no exact constant-primer or identifier match. High-quality paired reads were merged with COPE v1.2.5, and unique nucleotide sequences were defined as clonotypes. Clonotypes were aligned to IMGT TRBV, TRBD and TRBJ reference segments using MiTCR v1.1. Analysis was restricted to V-J combinations with a frequency above 0.0001, which covered 99.2% of repertoires. The TCS score was defined as F50 (clonal expansion) divided by E x V (chaos), with BLOSUM62-based TCRdist calculated between CDR3 peptides within each V-J. Welch's t-statistics and random forest reduced just over 500 V-J features to about 12, which were used in a naive Bayes classifier (R e1071). In-frame beta chains were kept once TCRdb had trimmed the public reads at Q25 with fastp and called clones with MiXCR. Entries that share a CDR3 protein sequence are merged under the most common genes and DNA. V and J calls and clone size were set by TCRdb, not the authors. This sample gives 300,000 to 500,000 distinct CDR3 sequences in total; about 15% of them show up just once. Less than 35% of the sample belongs to the ten largest clones.

Sequenced sample: blood. The sequence joins TRBV20-1 to TRBJ2-7, with the D gene uncertain. The sequence came from a woman in her twenties or thirties with Graves' hyperthyroidism. DNA sequence: TGCAGTGCTAGAGATGCAGATACCTACGAGCAGTACTTC. Its protein reads: CSARDADTYEQYF.